These 5 T cell receptor beta chains were sequenced from one sample in a study of T cell responses to AZD1222 COVID-19 vaccine. TCRdb's table, derived via immunoSEQ multiplex PCR, lists solely in-frame clones and lacks some. The sample gives approximately 210,000 clones, 90% to 95% of which show up once; 3.4% is in the top ten. Sequences were derived from peripheral blood, sampled 28 days after the second AZD1222 dose. The origin of the receptors is an adult who received the AZD1222 COVID-19 vaccine.

The genes are TRBV28 and TRBJ1-1; possible D gene TRBD1, 5 bases. The CDR3 spans 16 residues. Per germline, CDR1 MDHEN and CDR2 SYDVKM. The V gene lost 5 bases and the J gene lost 1 base, with 17 bases spanning the gap. The CDR3 here is CASSAPRGLGNTEAFF. CDR3 DNA: TGTGCCAGCAGTGCGCCTAGGGGATTGGGGAACACTGAAGCTTTCTTT.

This clone was observed once. The chain is built from TRBV28 and TRBJ2-3; TRBD1 might be the D (6 bases). The CDR3 loop spans 16 amino acids. V was pared by 6 bases and J by 8 bases, with 24 bases between. CDR1 MDHEN and CDR2 SYDVKM come from the germline V gene. The CDR3: CASSRPPMTGATTQYF. CDR3 DNA: TGTGCCAGCAGCCGCCCCCCCATGACAGGAGCTACTACGCAGTATTTT.

The chain combines TRBV6-5 with TRBJ1-1, with 9 bases matching TRBD1. The CDR3 spans 14 residues. Germline V gene sequence: CDR1 MNHEY, CDR2 SVGAGI. Losses at the gene ends were 5 bases for V and 11 bases for J; bases not matched to a gene: 12. The CDR3 sequence is CASSNLLQGAGAFF. The CDR3 nucleotides read TGTGCCAGCAGTAACCTCCTACAGGGGGCGGGGGCTTTCTTT.

J is TRBJ1-5 and V is TRBV3-1 (or the pseudogene TRBV3-2), with 8 positions matching TRBD1. With V trimmed by 3 bases and J by 5 bases, 6 bases remained unmatched. The CDR3 sequence is 15 residues long. Looked up from germline, CDR1 is LGHDT and CDR2 is YNNKEL (reference sequence). The CDR3, as DNA: TGTGCCAGCAGCCACGGACAGGGTTGGGATCAGCCCCAGCATTTT. Protein: CASSHGQGWDQPQHF.

The gene calls are TRBV3-1 (or the pseudogene TRBV3-2) and TRBJ2-3; D remains unclear. V gave up 1 base and J gave up 3 bases, with 14 bases separating them. CDR1 is LGHDT and CDR2 is YNNKEL in the germline V gene (reference sequence). The CDR3 contains 16 residues. As DNA, the CDR3 is TGTGCCAGCAGCCAAGGTGGAACTAAAGGAACAGATACGCAGTATTTT. Its translation: CASSQGGTKGTDTQYF.